The 13 T cell receptor beta chains below all came from one sample that was sequenced in a study of cytomegalovirus exposure and HLA in healthy donors. PCR primers comprised 60 Vbeta and 13 Jbeta primers. TCRdb keeps only in-frame clones here, not all; method: immunoSEQ multiplex PCR. The table shows approximately 200,000 clones, with 79% occurring only once. The sample was PBMCs. The receptor source for this set is a girl aged 10 to 17 in good health and CMV-seropositive.

This clone appeared a few times. The chain combines TRBV5-4 with TRBJ1-5, with TRBD1 matching 8 bases. This CDR3 is 14 amino acids long. CDR1 is SGHNT and CDR2 is YYREEE in the germline V gene (reference sequence). Unmatched junction bases numbered 1, after V lost 0 bases and J lost 5 bases. The CDR3 sequence: CASSLGGQDQPQHF. CDR3 coding DNA: TGTGCCAGCAGCTTGGGGGGACAGGATCAGCCCCAGCATTTT.

The V call is TRBV4-2, the J call TRBJ2-1; tentatively, D is TRBD1 (5 bases). Germline loops: CDR1 LGHNA, CDR2 YNFKEQ. The V end lost 0 bases, the J end lost 0 bases, and 9 bases lay between the germline ends. The CDR3 sequence is 16 residues long. CDR3: CASSQERGSSYNEQFF. For the CDR3, the DNA is TGTGCCAGCAGCCAAGAAAGGGGTTCCTCCTACAATGAGCAGTTCTTC.

This chain joins TRBV9 and TRBJ1-2, with D possibly matching TRBD1 (5 bases). Trimming pared 3 bases from V and 9 bases from J, leaving 15 bases between. The CDR3 totals 13 residues. Germline assignment: CDR1 SGDLS and CDR2 YYNGEE. In DNA, the CDR3 is TGTGCCAGCAGCGGCGGGACTGATTTACGCTACACCTTC. Translated: CASSGGTDLRYTF.

The J gene is TRBJ2-7, the V gene TRBV11-3; TRBD1 aligns across 7 bases. The CDR3 spans 14 residues. Per the germline V gene, CDR1 is SGHNT and CDR2 is YENEEA. V lost 5 bases and J lost 4; bases outside the gene matches: 8. In DNA, the CDR3 is TGTGCCAGCAGCCTCTCACAGGGGACATACGAGCAGTACTTC. Its translation: CASSLSQGTYEQYF.

The chain links TRBV10-3 to TRBJ2-5; TRBD2 aligns across 7 bases. The trim removed 6 bases at V and 2 bases at J, leaving 6 bases unmatched. The CDR3 extends over 14 amino acids. Germline V gene sequence: CDR1 ENHRY, CDR2 SYGVKD. This CDR3 reads CAIRGGTQQETQYF. The CDR3 DNA is TGTGCCATCAGGGGGGGGACCCAACAAGAGACCCAGTACTTC.

This clone was recorded a few times. CDR3 amino acids: CASSRAGQTYEQYF. The CDR3 coding sequence is TGTGCCAGTTCTCGTGCGGGGCAGACCTACGAGCAGTACTTC. The genes are TRBV19 and TRBJ2-7; TRBD2 might be the D (6 bases). This CDR3 contains 14 residues. Germline assignment: CDR1 LNHDA and CDR2 SQIVND (reference sequence). Trimming cost V 8 bases and J 2 bases, with 16 bases left between them.

CDR3 protein: CASMMAGLNYEQYF. Written as DNA, the CDR3 is TGTGCCAGCATGATGGCCGGACTGAACTACGAGCAGTACTTC. The rearrangement uses TRBV6-1 and TRBJ2-7; D may be TRBD2 (5 bases). The V gene lost 7 bases and the J gene lost 3 bases, with 16 bases spanning the gap. CDR1 and CDR2 from the germline V gene are MNHNS and SASEGT. This CDR3 spans 14 amino acids.

The rearrangement links TRBV9 to TRBJ2-3, with D perhaps TRBD1 (6 bases). The CDR3 loop spans 15 amino acids. Germline CDR1 reads SGDLS; CDR2 reads YYNGEE. V was clipped by 1 base and J by 0 bases, with 9 bases between them. Here the CDR3 DNA reads TGTGCCAGCAGCGTACAGGGGATCAGCACAGATACGCAGTATTTT. Translated: CASSVQGISTDTQYF.

In this sample, this clone turned up a few times. The V and J genes are TRBV7-8 and TRBJ1-1; TRBD1 matches at 7 bases. V lost 4 bases and J lost 5; bases outside the gene matches: 7. This CDR3 comprises 14 residues. CDR1 is SGHVS, CDR2 FQNEAQ, per germline. In DNA, the CDR3 is TGTGCCAGCAGCTCTCTACAGGGGAGGACTGAAGCTTTCTTT. The encoded protein is CASSSLQGRTEAFF.

The rearrangement uses TRBV4-2 and TRBJ1-4; 7 nucleotides align to TRBD1. With V trimmed by 4 bases and J by 1 base, 12 bases remained unmatched. This CDR3 has 18 residues. CDR1 is LGHNA, CDR2 YNFKEQ, per germline. CDR3 nucleotides: TGTGCCAGCAGCCTCGCCGGGACAGCATACGGAACTAATGAAAAACTGTTTTTT. It translates to CASSLAGTAYGTNEKLFF.

The sample holds one count of this clone. V usage is TRBV5-1 and J usage is TRBJ2-7; possible D gene TRBD1, 6 bases. In germline, CDR1 is SGHRS, CDR2 YFSETQ. The CDR3 spans 14 residues. Trimming pared 0 bases from V and 2 bases from J, leaving 9 bases between. The CDR3 sequence is CASSLGTETYEQYF. Written as DNA, the CDR3 is TGCGCCAGCAGCTTGGGGACAGAAACCTACGAGCAGTACTTC.

The chain combines TRBV4-3 with TRBJ2-3; the D is unclear. The V and J ends lost 0 bases and 0 bases respectively, with 7 bases between them. Germline assignment: CDR1 LGHNA and CDR2 YSLEER. CDR3 length: 15 residues. CDR3 loop: CASSQDEESTDTQYF. The DNA for the CDR3 is TGCGCCAGCAGCCAAGATGAGGAGAGCACAGATACGCAGTATTTT.

V gene TRBV30 combines with J gene TRBJ1-5, with 8 nucleotides matching TRBD1. Trimming took 3 bases from V and 4 from J; bases not matched to a gene: 5. Germline CDR1 is GTSNPN and CDR2 is SVGIG (reference sequence). This CDR3 spans 14 amino acids. CDR3 nucleotide sequence: TGTGCCTGGAGAAGCCAGGGGGCGAATCAGCCCCAGCATTTT. Protein: CAWRSQGANQPQHF.